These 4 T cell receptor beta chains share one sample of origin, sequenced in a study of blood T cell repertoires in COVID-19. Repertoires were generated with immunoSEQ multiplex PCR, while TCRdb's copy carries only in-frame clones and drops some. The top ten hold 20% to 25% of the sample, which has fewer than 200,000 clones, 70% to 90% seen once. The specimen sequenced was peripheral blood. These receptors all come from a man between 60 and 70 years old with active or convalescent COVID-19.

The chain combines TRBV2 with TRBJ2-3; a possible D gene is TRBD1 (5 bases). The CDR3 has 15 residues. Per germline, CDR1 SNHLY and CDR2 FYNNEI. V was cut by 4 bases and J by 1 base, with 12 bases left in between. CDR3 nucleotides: TGTGCCAGCAGTGTTGAGATGACAGGCACAGATACGCAGTATTTT. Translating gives CASSVEMTGTDTQYF.

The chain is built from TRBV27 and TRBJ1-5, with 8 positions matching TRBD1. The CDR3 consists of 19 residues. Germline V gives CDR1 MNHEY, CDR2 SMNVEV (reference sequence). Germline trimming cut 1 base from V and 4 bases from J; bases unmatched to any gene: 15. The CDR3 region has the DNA TGTGCCAGCAGTTTATTTTGGGCTTTACGGCAGGGGGCAAATCAGCCCCAGCATTTT. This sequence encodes CASSLFWALRQGANQPQHF.

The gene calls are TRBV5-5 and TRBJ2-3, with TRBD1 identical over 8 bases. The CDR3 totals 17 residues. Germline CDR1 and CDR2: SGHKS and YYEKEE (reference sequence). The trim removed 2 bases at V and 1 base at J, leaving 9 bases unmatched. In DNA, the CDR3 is TGTGCCAGCAGCTTTTGGACAGGGCGATGGGGCACAGATACGCAGTATTTT. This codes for CASSFWTGRWGTDTQYF. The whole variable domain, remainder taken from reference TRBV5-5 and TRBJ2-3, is DAGVTQSPTHLIKTRGQQVTLRCSPISGHKSVSWYQQVLGQGPQFIFQYYEKEERGRGNFPDRFSARQFPNYSSELNVNALLLGDSALYLCASSFWTGRWGTDTQYFGPGTRLTVL.

The CDR3 region has the DNA TGTGCCAGCAGCTCGTACTACGAGCAGTACTTC. This gives the protein CASSSYYEQYF. The chain links TRBV5-6 to TRBJ2-7; D is undetermined. V lost 3 bases to trimming and J lost 3 bases, with 4 bases between them. The V gene's germline CDR1 is SGHDT and CDR2 YYEEEE. The CDR3 is made up of 11 amino acids.